Listed below are T cell receptor beta chains from one sample, sequenced in a study of T-cell reconstitution after alpha-beta-depleted transplantation in children. TCRdb passed the PCR reads through MiXCR, listing each CDR3 protein once. The profile covers about 170,000 distinct CDR3 sequences, with around 10% appearing a single time and approximately 13% taken by the ten largest. This specimen was PBMCs, taken before TCRalphabeta/CD19-depleted stem cell transplant. Receptor source: a boy younger than 10 with acute myeloid leukemia, due to receive a stem cell transplant. Each CDR3 is given with its conserved first and last residue. The order of the fields is V gene, J gene, clone size, CDR3 protein. Clone sizes are given selectively: once, few, many, or a class where the clone is expanded.

v_call: TRBV3-1
j_call: TRBJ2-2
clone_size: many
cdr3_aa: CASSQDPQVIGPTGELFF

v_call: TRBV7-2
j_call: TRBJ1-5
clone_size: many
cdr3_aa: CASSPGLNWNQPQHF

v_call: TRBV5-6
j_call: TRBJ1-5
clone_size: many
cdr3_aa: CASSLNRVFQPQHF

v_call: TRBV9
j_call: TRBJ1-3
clone_size: many
cdr3_aa: CASSVDGTGNTIYF

v_call: TRBV29-1
j_call: TRBJ2-1
clone_size: NA
cdr3_aa: CSVEMAESSYNEQFF

v_call: TRBV5-1
j_call: TRBJ2-2
clone_size: many
cdr3_aa: CASSLLVGGLTGELFF

v_call: TRBV30
j_call: TRBJ2-1
clone_size: NA
cdr3_aa: CAWSPISGISSYNEQFF

v_call: TRBV20-1
j_call: TRBJ1-2
clone_size: many
cdr3_aa: CSASRENYGYTF

v_call: TRBV5-1
j_call: TRBJ2-5
clone_size: many
cdr3_aa: CASSLGAGGPAETQYF

v_call: TRBV4-1
j_call: TRBJ2-1
clone_size: many
cdr3_aa: CASSLERDWDEQFF

v_call: TRBV6-4
j_call: TRBJ1-1
clone_size: many
cdr3_aa: CASSGNPGGTEAFF

v_call: TRBV7-9
j_call: TRBJ1-1
clone_size: NA
cdr3_aa: CASSLVVALNTEAFF

v_call: TRBV27
j_call: TRBJ2-2
clone_size: many
cdr3_aa: CASSLGSHGELFF

v_call: TRBV4-2
j_call: TRBJ1-5
clone_size: many
cdr3_aa: CASSPWAGEVRQPQHF

v_call: TRBV4-1
j_call: TRBJ1-3
clone_size: many
cdr3_aa: CASSPATPPGNTIYF

v_call: TRBV27
j_call: TRBJ2-5
clone_size: many
cdr3_aa: CASSLFFAPGTQYF

v_call: TRBV24-1
j_call: TRBJ2-5
clone_size: many
cdr3_aa: CATSDGPLETQYF

v_call: TRBV7-9
j_call: TRBJ2-2
clone_size: many
cdr3_aa: CASSLGTVNTGELFF

v_call: TRBV30
j_call: TRBJ2-3
clone_size: many
cdr3_aa: CAWGAGVDTQYF

v_call: TRBV3-1
j_call: TRBJ2-3
clone_size: many
cdr3_aa: CASNQLAGGDTQYF

v_call: TRBV7-6
j_call: TRBJ1-6
clone_size: many
cdr3_aa: CASSYSGSLNSPLHF

v_call: TRBV12-3/TRBV12-4
j_call: TRBJ1-1
clone_size: NA
cdr3_aa: CASTIASNTEAFF

v_call: TRBV3-1
j_call: TRBJ2-1
clone_size: many
cdr3_aa: CASSQPATRPYNEQFF

v_call: TRBV5-1
j_call: TRBJ2-2
clone_size: many
cdr3_aa: CASSFVVDRSTGELFF

v_call: TRBV5-5
j_call: TRBJ1-1
clone_size: many
cdr3_aa: CASSLGQGLMNTEAFF